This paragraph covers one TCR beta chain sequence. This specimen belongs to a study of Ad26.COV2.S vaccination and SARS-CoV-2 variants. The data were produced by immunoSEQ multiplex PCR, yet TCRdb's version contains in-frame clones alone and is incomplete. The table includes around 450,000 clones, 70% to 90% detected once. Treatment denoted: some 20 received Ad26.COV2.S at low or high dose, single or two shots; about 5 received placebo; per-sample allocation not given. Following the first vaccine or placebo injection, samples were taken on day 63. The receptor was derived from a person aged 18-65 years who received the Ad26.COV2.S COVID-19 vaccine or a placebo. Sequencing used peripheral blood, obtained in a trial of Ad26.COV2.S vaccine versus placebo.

For the CDR3, the DNA is TGTGCCAGCAGTAGGGACAGAAAGAATTCACCCCTCCACTTT. Protein: CASSRDRKNSPLHF. The chain uses TRBV6-6 and TRBJ1-6, with 7 nucleotides matching TRBD1. This CDR3 region has 14 residues. CDR1 is MNHNY and CDR2 is SVGAGI in the germline V gene (reference sequence). V was pared by 5 bases and J by 7 bases, with 5 bases of the junction left unmatched.